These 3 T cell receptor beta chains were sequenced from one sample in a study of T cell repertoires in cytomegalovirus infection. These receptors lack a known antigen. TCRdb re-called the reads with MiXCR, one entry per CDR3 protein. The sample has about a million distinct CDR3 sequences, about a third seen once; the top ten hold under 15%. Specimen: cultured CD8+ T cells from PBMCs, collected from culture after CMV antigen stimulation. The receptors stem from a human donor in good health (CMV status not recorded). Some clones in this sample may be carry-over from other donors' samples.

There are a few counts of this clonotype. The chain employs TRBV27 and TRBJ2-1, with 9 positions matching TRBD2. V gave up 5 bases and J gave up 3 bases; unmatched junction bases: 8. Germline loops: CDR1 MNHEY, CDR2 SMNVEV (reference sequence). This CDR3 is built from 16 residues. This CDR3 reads CASSDSGGPNYNEQFF. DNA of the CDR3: TGTGCCAGCAGTGATAGCGGGGGCCCGAACTACAATGAGCAGTTCTTC.

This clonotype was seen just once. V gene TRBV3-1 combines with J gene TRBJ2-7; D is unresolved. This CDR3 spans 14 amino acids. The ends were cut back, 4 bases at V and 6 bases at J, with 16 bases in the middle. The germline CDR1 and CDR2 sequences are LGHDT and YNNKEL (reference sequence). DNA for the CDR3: TGTGCCAGCAGCCTTCTTGGACCACCCTTCGAGCAGTACTTC. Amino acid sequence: CASSLLGPPFEQYF.

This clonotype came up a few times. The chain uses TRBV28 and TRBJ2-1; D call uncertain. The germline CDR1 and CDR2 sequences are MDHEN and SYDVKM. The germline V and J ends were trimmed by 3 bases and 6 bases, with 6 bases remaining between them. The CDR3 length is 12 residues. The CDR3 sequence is CASSFPINEQFF. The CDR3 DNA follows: TGTGCCAGCAGTTTTCCGATCAATGAGCAGTTCTTC.